The clone carrying this TCR beta chain came up many times. Thyroid surgery took place with no prior treatment in any patient. Germline CDR1 and CDR2: DFQATT and SNEGSKA (reference sequence). The CDR3 extends over 13 amino acids. Unmatched junction bases numbered 0, after V lost 1 base and J lost 5 bases. The sample is drawn from a study of metastatic and nonmetastatic thyroid tumors. TCRdb recomputed clones from the PCR reads via MiXCR. The table includes more than 40,000 clones, around 4% detected once. The sample consisted of blood. The receptor was isolated from a female donor with papillary thyroid cancer or a benign thyroid nodule (not recorded which). Some clones in this sample may be carry-over from other donors' samples. The chain is built from TRBV20-1 and TRBJ2-1; 9 positions agree with TRBD2. The DNA of the CDR3 is TGCAGTGCTAGAGGGACTAGCGACAATGAGCAGTTCTTC. It encodes CSARGTSDNEQFF.